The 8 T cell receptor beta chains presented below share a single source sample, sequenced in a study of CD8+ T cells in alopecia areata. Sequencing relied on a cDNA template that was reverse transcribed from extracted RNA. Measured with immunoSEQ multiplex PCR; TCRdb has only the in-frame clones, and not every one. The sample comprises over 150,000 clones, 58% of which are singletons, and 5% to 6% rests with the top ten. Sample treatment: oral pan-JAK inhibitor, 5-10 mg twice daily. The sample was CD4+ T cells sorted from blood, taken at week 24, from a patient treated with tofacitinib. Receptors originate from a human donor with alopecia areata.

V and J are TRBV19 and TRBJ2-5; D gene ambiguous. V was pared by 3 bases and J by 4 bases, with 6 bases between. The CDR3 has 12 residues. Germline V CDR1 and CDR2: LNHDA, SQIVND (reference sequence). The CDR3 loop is CASSMGGETQYF. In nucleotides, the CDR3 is TGTGCCAGTAGTATGGGCGGAGAGACCCAGTACTTC.

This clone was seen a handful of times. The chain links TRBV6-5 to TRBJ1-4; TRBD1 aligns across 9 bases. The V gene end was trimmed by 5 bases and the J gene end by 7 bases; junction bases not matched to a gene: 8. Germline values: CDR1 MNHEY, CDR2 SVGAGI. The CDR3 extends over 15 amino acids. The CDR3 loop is CASSQNRGRAEKLFF. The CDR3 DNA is TGTGCCAGCAGTCAAAACAGGGGGCGAGCTGAAAAACTGTTTTTT.

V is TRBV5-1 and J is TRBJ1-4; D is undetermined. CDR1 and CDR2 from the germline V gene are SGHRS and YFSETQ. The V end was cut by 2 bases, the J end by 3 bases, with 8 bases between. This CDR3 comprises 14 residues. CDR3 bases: TGCGCCAGCAGCTTAGACCGTCCTAATGAAAAACTGTTTTTT. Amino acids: CASSLDRPNEKLFF.

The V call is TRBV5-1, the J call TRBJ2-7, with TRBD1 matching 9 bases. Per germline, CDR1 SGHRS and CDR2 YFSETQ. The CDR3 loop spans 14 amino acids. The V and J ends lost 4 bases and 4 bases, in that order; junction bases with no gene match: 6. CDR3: CASSAGQGPYEQYF. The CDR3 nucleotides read TGCGCCAGCAGCGCGGGACAGGGTCCGTACGAGCAGTACTTC.

The CDR3 DNA sequence: TGTGCCAGCGGTCAGGGGGGCGGCACTGAAGCTTTCTTT. Protein sequence: CASGQGGGTEAFF. This rearrangement joins TRBV27 to TRBJ1-1; TRBD1 agrees at 7 bases. The CDR3 covers 13 residues. The germline V gene has CDR1 MNHEY and CDR2 SMNVEV (reference sequence). With V trimmed by 8 bases and J by 4 bases, 7 bases remained unmatched.

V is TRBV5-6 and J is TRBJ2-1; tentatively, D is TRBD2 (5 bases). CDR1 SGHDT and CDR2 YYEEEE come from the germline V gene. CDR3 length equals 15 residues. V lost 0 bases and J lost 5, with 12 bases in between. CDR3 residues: CASSLDLASNNEQFF. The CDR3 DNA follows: TGTGCCAGCAGCTTGGATTTAGCGAGCAACAATGAGCAGTTCTTC.

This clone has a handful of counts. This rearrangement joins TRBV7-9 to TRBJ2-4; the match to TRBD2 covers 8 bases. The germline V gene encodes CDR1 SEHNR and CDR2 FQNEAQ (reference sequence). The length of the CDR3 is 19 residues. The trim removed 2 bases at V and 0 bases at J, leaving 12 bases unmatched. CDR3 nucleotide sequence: TGTGCCAGCAGCTTACCAGCGGGGGAAGACATCCTAGCCAAAAACATTCAGTACTTC. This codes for CASSLPAGEDILAKNIQYF.

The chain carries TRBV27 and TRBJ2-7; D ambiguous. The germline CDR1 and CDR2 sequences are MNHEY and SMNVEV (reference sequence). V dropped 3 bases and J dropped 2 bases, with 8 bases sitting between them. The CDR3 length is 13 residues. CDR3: CASSFVGPYEQYF. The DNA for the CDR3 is TGTGCCAGCAGTTTTGTCGGCCCCTACGAGCAGTACTTC.